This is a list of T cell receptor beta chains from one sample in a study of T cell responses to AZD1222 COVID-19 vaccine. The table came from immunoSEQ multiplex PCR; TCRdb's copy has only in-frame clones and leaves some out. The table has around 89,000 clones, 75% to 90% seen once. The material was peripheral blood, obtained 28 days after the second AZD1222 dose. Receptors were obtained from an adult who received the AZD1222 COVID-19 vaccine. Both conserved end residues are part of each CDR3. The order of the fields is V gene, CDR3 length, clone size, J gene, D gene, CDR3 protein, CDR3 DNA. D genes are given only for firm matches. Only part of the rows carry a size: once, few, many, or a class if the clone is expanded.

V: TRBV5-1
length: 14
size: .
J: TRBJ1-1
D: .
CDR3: CASSLELLRTEAFF
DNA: TGCGCCAGCAGCTTGGAACTGCTACGGACTGAAGCTTTCTTT

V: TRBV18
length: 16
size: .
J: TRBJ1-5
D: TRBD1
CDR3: CASSLTGDPSNQPQHF
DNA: TGTGCCAGCTCACTCACAGGGGATCCCAGCAATCAGCCCCAGCATTTT

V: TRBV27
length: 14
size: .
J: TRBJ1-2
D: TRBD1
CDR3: CASSMNTGGNGYTF
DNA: TGTGCCAGCAGTATGAACACAGGGGGCAATGGCTACACCTTC

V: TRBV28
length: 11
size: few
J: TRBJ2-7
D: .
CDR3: CASSSSYEQYF
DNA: TGTGCCAGCAGTTCCTCCTACGAGCAGTACTTC

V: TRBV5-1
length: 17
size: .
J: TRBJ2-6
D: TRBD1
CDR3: CASSLDRGIPGANVLTF
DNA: TGCGCCAGCAGCTTGGACAGGGGAATCCCTGGGGCCAACGTCCTGACTTTC

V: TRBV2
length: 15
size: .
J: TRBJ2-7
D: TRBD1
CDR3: CASKMDRSSSYEQYF
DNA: TGTGCCAGCAAGATGGACAGGTCGAGCTCCTACGAGCAGTACTTC

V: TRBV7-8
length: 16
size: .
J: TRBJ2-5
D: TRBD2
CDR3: CASSSTTSGGAKTQYF
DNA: TGTGCCAGCAGCTCTACCACCAGCGGGGGGGCGAAGACCCAGTACTTC

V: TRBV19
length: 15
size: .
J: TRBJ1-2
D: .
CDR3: CASSVGGVPIYGYTF
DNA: TGTGCCAGTTCGGTTGGGGGGGTGCCAATCTATGGCTACACCTTC

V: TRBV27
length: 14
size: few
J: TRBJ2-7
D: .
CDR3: CASSTLGQSYEQYF
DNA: TGTGCCAGCAGTACCCTCGGACAGAGCTACGAGCAGTACTTC

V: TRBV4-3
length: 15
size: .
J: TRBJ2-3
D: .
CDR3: CASSQVGGWSDTQYF
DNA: TGCGCCAGCAGCCAAGTGGGTGGGTGGTCAGATACGCAGTATTTT

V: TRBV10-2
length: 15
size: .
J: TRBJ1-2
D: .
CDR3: CASSEYVQLHYGYTF
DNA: TGCGCCAGCAGTGAGTATGTACAGCTACACTATGGCTACACCTTC

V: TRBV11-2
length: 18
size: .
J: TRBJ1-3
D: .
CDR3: CASRVLGPGIPSGNTIYF
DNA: TGTGCCAGCAGGGTATTAGGCCCGGGTATTCCCTCTGGAAACACCATATATTTT

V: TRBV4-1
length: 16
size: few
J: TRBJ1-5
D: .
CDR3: CASSQDGGIGNQPQHF
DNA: TGCGCCAGCAGCCAAGATGGAGGGATTGGCAATCAGCCCCAGCATTTT

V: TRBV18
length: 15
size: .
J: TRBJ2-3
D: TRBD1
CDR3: CASSLGQGESDTQYF
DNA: TGTGCCAGCTCACTGGGACAGGGTGAATCCGATACGCAGTATTTT

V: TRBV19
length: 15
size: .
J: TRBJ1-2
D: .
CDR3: CASSITSDRNYGYTF
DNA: TGTGCCAGTAGTATAACGTCGGATCGAAACTATGGCTACACCTTC

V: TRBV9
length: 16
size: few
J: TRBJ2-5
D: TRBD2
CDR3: CASSVDSRSGVETQYF
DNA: TGTGCCAGCAGCGTAGATAGTCGTAGCGGGGTAGAGACCCAGTACTTC

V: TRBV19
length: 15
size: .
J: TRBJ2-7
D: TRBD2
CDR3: CASSTSGASSYEQYF
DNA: TGTGCCAGTAGTACTAGCGGGGCTTCCTCCTACGAGCAGTACTTC